Below are 30 T cell receptor beta chains sequenced from a single sample in a study of T cells in Graves' hyperthyroidism and ophthalmopathy. TCR beta CDR3 region amplification was performed from RNA transcripts. RT-PCR in the first round (using the HTBI primer set) targeted the TCR CDR3. TCRdb redid the calling of the multiplex PCR reads with MiXCR, one entry per CDR3 protein. The sample lists about 350,000 distinct CDR3 sequences, 15% occurring once. Material: blood. The origin of the receptors is a woman aged 60-75 years with Graves' ophthalmopathy.

The rearrangement uses TRBV15 and TRBJ2-1; no definite D call. V was cut by 0 bases and J by 8 bases, with 11 bases left in between. The CDR3 totals 14 residues. CDR1 LNHNV and CDR2 YYDKDF come from the germline V gene (reference sequence). The CDR3 loop reads CATSRERRAHEQFF. The CDR3 bases are TGTGCCACCAGCAGAGAACGCCGGGCCCATGAGCAGTTCTTC.

This clonotype occurred many times. This chain links TRBV6-1 with TRBJ2-1, with TRBD1 matching 8 bases. The CDR3 has 15 residues. Looked up from germline, CDR1 is MNHNS and CDR2 is SASEGT. Trimming cost V 5 bases and J 8 bases; bases outside gene matches: 11. In DNA form, the CDR3 reads TGTGCCAGCAGTAAGGGACAGGTCAGTCGGGATGAGCAGTTCTTC. It encodes CASSKGQVSRDEQFF.

This clonotype occurred a few times. The chain has TRBV3-1 and TRBJ1-2, with TRBD1 matching 12 bases. The V gene end was trimmed by 4 bases and the J gene end by 1 base; junction bases not matched to a gene: 4. The CDR3 is made up of 16 amino acids. Germline CDR1 reads LGHDT; CDR2 reads YNNKEL (reference sequence). The CDR3 reads CASSPGTGGHNYGYTF. In nucleotides, the CDR3 is TGTGCCAGCAGCCCCGGGACAGGGGGCCATAACTATGGCTACACCTTC.

The chain carries TRBV5-1 and TRBJ2-1, with TRBD2 matching 12 bases. This CDR3 has 15 amino acids. From germline, CDR1 is SGHRS and CDR2 YFSETQ. The V gene end was trimmed by 5 bases and the J gene end by 3 bases; junction bases not matched to a gene: 3. CDR3 nucleotide sequence: TGCGCCAGCAGACTAGCGGGAGGTTACTACAATGAGCAGTTCTTC. Translation: CASRLAGGYYNEQFF. Full variable domain (missing parts from reference TRBV5-1 and TRBJ2-1): KAGVTQTPRYLIKTRGQQVTLSCSPISGHRSVSWYQQTPGQGLQFLFEYFSETQRNKGNFPGRFSGRQFSNSRSEMNVSTLELGDSALYLCASRLAGGYYNEQFFGPGTRLTVL.

There are many counts of this clonotype. CDR3 loop: CASRISGLSTDTQYF. CDR3 DNA sequence: TGCGCCAGCAGAATAAGCGGACTTTCCACAGATACGCAGTATTTT. This chain joins TRBV10-2 and TRBJ2-3; tentatively, D is TRBD2 (5 bases). The germline CDR1 and CDR2 sequences are WSHSY and SAAADI. Trimming pared 6 bases from V and 2 bases from J, leaving 15 bases between. The CDR3 is 15 amino acids.

The table lists this clonotype with a few counts. The V gene is TRBV19, the J gene TRBJ1-1; no clear D. This CDR3 has 13 residues. Trimming took off 0 bases at V and 3 bases at J, with 5 bases between the two ends. Germline lookup yields CDR1 LNHDA and CDR2 SQIVND (reference sequence). The DNA for the CDR3 is TGTGCCAGTAGTATAGATCTGGACACTGAAGCTTTCTTT. This codes for CASSIDLDTEAFF.

Remarks on this clonotype: This may be a read error: a much more frequent sequence differs by one nucleotide. The CDR3 DNA follows: TGCGCCGGCAGTGAGTCATTGGGAAAGGGCCAAGAGACCCAGTACTTC. This translates into CAGSESLGKGQETQYF. This rearrangement joins TRBV10-1 to TRBJ2-5, with no clear D. CDR3 length: 16 residues. The V gene's germline CDR1 is WNHNN and CDR2 SYGVQD (reference sequence).

In its sample, this clonotype was seen a few times. The genes are TRBV20-1 and TRBJ2-7; 14 bases are shared with TRBD2. Germline CDR1 is DFQATT and CDR2 is SNEGSKA (reference sequence). The CDR3 totals 14 residues. The V gene end was trimmed by 7 bases and the J gene end by 5 bases; junction bases not matched to a gene: 7. CDR3 nucleotide sequence: TGCAGTGGAGCGGGACTAGCGGGAGCCCACGAGCAGTACTTC. Its translation is CSGAGLAGAHEQYF.

This clonotype was observed at least ten times. The CDR3 nucleotides are TGTGCCTGGAGCCCGGGGGACAGGAAAGCTTTCTTT. This encodes CAWSPGDRKAFF. V is TRBV30 and J is TRBJ1-1; 8 nucleotides align to TRBD1. V shed 3 bases, J shed 9 bases, and the junction held 6 bases outside the gene matches. This CDR3 has 12 amino acids. CDR1 is GTSNPN, CDR2 SVGIG, per germline (reference sequence).

CDR3 sequence: CSATGRFNEQFF. The DNA for the CDR3 is TGCAGTGCTACCGGGAGATTTAATGAGCAGTTCTTC. The V and J genes are TRBV20-1 and TRBJ2-1; maybe TRBD2 (6 bases). The V and J ends lost 4 bases and 7 bases respectively, with 11 bases between them. The germline gives CDR1 DFQATT, CDR2 SNEGSKA (reference sequence). The CDR3 has 12 amino acids.

This clonotype was seen many times. This chain connects TRBV5-1 to TRBJ1-3, with 8 bases lining up with TRBD1. Looked up from germline, CDR1 is SGHRS and CDR2 is YFSETQ. The CDR3 spans 14 residues. Trimming at V came to 5 bases and at J to 4 bases, leaving 5 bases not matched to a gene. The CDR3 nucleotides read TGCGCCAGCAGTAACAGGGGGGACGGAAACACCATATATTTT. As protein: CASSNRGDGNTIYF.

Many counts were recorded for this clonotype. The chain combines TRBV14 with TRBJ2-3; D is uncertain. The ends were cut back, 4 bases at V and 4 bases at J, with 15 bases in the middle. CDR1 and CDR2 from the germline V gene are SGHDN and FVKESK. CDR3 length: 15 residues. The DNA for the CDR3 is TGTGCCAGCAGCCCATTTAATGGGGTCGCAGATACGCAGTATTTT. It is translated as CASSPFNGVADTQYF.

This clonotype showed up many times. This chain connects TRBV19 to TRBJ1-1; D gene unclear. Germline loops: CDR1 LNHDA, CDR2 SQIVND (reference sequence). This CDR3 is 13 amino acids long. V was shortened by 3 bases and J by 5 bases, with 10 bases between the two germline ends. The chain's CDR3 is CASSIPHGTEAFF. CDR3 nucleotides: TGTGCCAGTAGTATCCCACACGGTACTGAAGCTTTCTTT.

At least ten counts were recorded for this clonotype. The genes are TRBV2 and TRBJ2-3; perhaps TRBD1 as D (6 bases). Germline CDR1 is SNHLY and CDR2 is FYNNEI. The CDR3 contains 14 residues. Deletions cut 9 bases from V and 4 bases from J, with 17 bases between. CDR3 in DNA: TGTGCCAGAAAGGACAGTTCTATCGCAGATACGCAGTATTTT. Residues: CARKDSSIADTQYF.

This clonotype has a count of ten or more. V is TRBV4-2 and J is TRBJ1-2, with D perhaps matching TRBD1 (6 bases). Germline values: CDR1 LGHNA, CDR2 YNFKEQ. Deletions cut 2 bases from V and 0 bases from J, with 13 bases between. This CDR3 has 16 residues. CDR3 nucleotides: TGTGCCAGCAGCCAACCACGGACAGTAGCTAACTATGGCTACACCTTC. The encoded protein is CASSQPRTVANYGYTF.

The chain joins TRBV24-1 to TRBJ1-2; unclear D gene. The germline V gene has CDR1 KGHDR and CDR2 SFDVKD. This CDR3 is built from 13 residues. V gave up 5 bases and J gave up 2 bases, with 8 bases separating them. The chain's CDR3 is CATSGPGNYGYTF. The CDR3 DNA reads as TGTGCCACCAGTGGCCCCGGCAACTATGGCTACACCTTC.

This clonotype has at least ten counts. CDR3 sequence: CASSLRFPGQGYEQFF. CDR3 nucleotide sequence: TGTGCCAGCAGTTTAAGATTTCCGGGACAGGGCTATGAGCAGTTCTTC. The chain recombines TRBV12-3 or TRBV12-4 with TRBJ2-1, with 9 bases that match TRBD1. CDR3 length: 16 amino acids. V shed 2 bases, J shed 8 bases, and the junction held 10 bases outside the gene matches.

This clonotype was seen repeatedly, ten times or more. V gene TRBV27 combines with J gene TRBJ2-5; D might be TRBD2 (5 bases). Trimming shortened V by 6 bases and J by 3 bases, and 26 bases separated the two germline ends. CDR1 is MNHEY, CDR2 SMNVEV, per germline (reference sequence). This CDR3 is built from 18 residues. DNA for the CDR3: TGTGCCAGCAGCCGTTTCAGGACGGACTCCAAGAGGGAAGAGACCCAGTACTTC. This gives the protein CASSRFRTDSKREETQYF.

The table lists this clonotype with many counts. V and J are TRBV3-1 and TRBJ1-1; 9 bases map to TRBD1. This CDR3 comprises 15 residues. Germline loops: CDR1 LGHDT, CDR2 YNNKEL (reference sequence). V was clipped by 6 bases and J by 4 bases; unmatched bases: 9. CDR3 DNA sequence: TGTGCCAGCAGGGCAGCTGGACAGGGGAGCACTGAAGCTTTCTTT. Translation: CASRAAGQGSTEAFF.

Here the CDR3 DNA reads TGTGCCAGCAGCCATGGGAGGCCGGGAAGGAATGGCTACACCTTC. Protein product: CASSHGRPGRNGYTF. This chain uses TRBV3-1 with TRBJ1-2; D unclear. V lost 3 bases, J lost 6 bases, and 17 bases lay in between. CDR1 and CDR2 from the germline V gene are LGHDT and YNNKEL (reference sequence). The CDR3 length is 15 residues.

This clonotype was observed many times. V usage is TRBV9 and J usage is TRBJ1-1; 7 nucleotides agree with TRBD1. V was clipped by 1 base and J by 7 bases; unmatched bases: 4. The CDR3 loop spans 13 amino acids. Germline-derived CDR1 and CDR2 are SGDLS and YYNGEE. The CDR3 nucleotides read TGTGCCAGCAGCGTAAGGGGGCGGGGTGAAGCTTTCTTT. Its protein is CASSVRGRGEAFF. Full variable domain (remainder filled in from reference TRBV9 and TRBJ1-1): DSGVTQTPKHLITATGQRVTLRCSPRSGDLSVYWYQQSLDQGLQFLIQYYNGEERAKGNILERFSAQQFPDLHSELNLSSLELGDSALYFCASSVRGRGEAFFGQGTRLTVV.

This clonotype was seen repeatedly, ten times or more. The chain recombines TRBV2 with TRBJ2-7; TRBD1 or TRBD2 may be the D gene (5 bases each). V shed 6 bases and J shed 3 bases, with 15 bases lying between them. CDR1 SNHLY and CDR2 FYNNEI come from the germline V gene. The CDR3 covers 14 residues. The DNA of the CDR3 is TGTGCCAGCAGGGTGGAGAGAGGGGTCTACGAGCAGTACTTC. The encoded protein is CASRVERGVYEQYF.

This clonotype showed up many times. The chain joins TRBV5-1 to TRBJ2-7, with D uncertain. Trimming removed 4 bases from V and 6 bases from J, with 14 bases in between. Germline V gene sequence: CDR1 SGHRS, CDR2 YFSETQ. CDR3 length: 13 residues. CDR3 sequence reads: CASSLSTSTEQYF. CDR3 DNA sequence: TGCGCCAGCAGCCTATCGACCAGCACCGAGCAGTACTTC.

The chain uses TRBV20-1 and TRBJ2-3; 9 bases match TRBD2. V shed 7 bases and J 3 bases; nucleotides not matched to a gene: 8. The CDR3 totals 14 residues. Germline lookup yields CDR1 DFQATT and CDR2 SNEGSKA (reference sequence). The CDR3 region is CSGTGTSSTDTQYF. The CDR3 region has the DNA TGCAGTGGTACCGGGACTAGCAGTACAGATACGCAGTATTTT.

The genes are TRBV25-1 and TRBJ1-2; the match to TRBD1 covers 7 bases. Germline-derived CDR1 and CDR2 are MGHDK and SYGVNS. The CDR3 contains 15 residues. Trimming took 1 base from V and 0 from J; bases not matched to a gene: 2. The CDR3 is CASSEWGTANYGYTF. DNA for the CDR3: TGTGCCAGCAGTGAATGGGGGACAGCTAACTATGGCTACACCTTC.

This clonotype was detected ten times or more. The chain has TRBV20-1 and TRBJ1-5; weak D call: TRBD1 (6 bases). The CDR3 is 14 residues long. Germline V gene sequence: CDR1 DFQATT, CDR2 SNEGSKA (reference sequence). V was shortened by 3 bases and J by 1 base, with 10 bases between the two germline ends. The CDR3 sequence is CSARGGGSNQPQHF. The CDR3 nucleotides are TGCAGTGCTAGGGGGGGCGGGAGCAATCAGCCCCAGCATTTT.

The sample holds many counts of this clonotype. This chain links TRBV13 with TRBJ2-5, with 11 bases lining up with TRBD1. CDR1 and CDR2 (germline): PRHDT, FYEKMQ (reference sequence). This CDR3 spans 15 amino acids. The V segment lost 5 bases and the J segment 4 bases; nucleotides outside the gene matches: 6. CDR3: CASSAADRGRETQYF. The DNA for the CDR3 is TGTGCCAGCAGCGCGGCGGACAGGGGGCGAGAGACCCAGTACTTC.

Comment on this clonotype: This sequence may be a read error, since a much larger clone differs from it by one base. J is TRBJ1-1 and V is TRBV7-2; D might be TRBD1 (5 bases). CDR1 and CDR2 (germline): SGHTA, FQGNSA. V was clipped by 1 base and J by 5 bases, with 17 bases between them. The CDR3 totals 16 residues. CDR3 DNA sequence: TGTGCCAGCAGCTTAGTAGGTGGGGGTAGAGGGACTGAAGCTTTCTTT. This encodes CASSLVGGGRGTEAFF.

The genes are TRBV5-1 and TRBJ2-7; 8 positions agree with TRBD2. The junction had 9 bases not matched to a gene; V was cut back by 4 bases and J by 3 bases. From germline, CDR1 is SGHRS and CDR2 YFSETQ. The CDR3 covers 15 residues. Here the CDR3 DNA reads TGCGCCAGCAGCCAAATGAGCGGGAGCGGCTACGAGCAGTACTTC. Translating gives CASSQMSGSGYEQYF.

This clonotype was counted at least ten times. V gene TRBV27 combines with J gene TRBJ2-5; D tentatively reads TRBD1 or TRBD2 (5 bases each). The CDR3 loop spans 11 amino acids. Germline loops: CDR1 MNHEY, CDR2 SMNVEV (reference sequence). The V and J ends lost 6 bases and 6 bases respectively, with 8 bases between them. The CDR3 DNA follows: TGTGCCAGCAGATGGGGACAGACCCAGTACTTC. Its translation: CASRWGQTQYF.